Following are 19 T cell receptor beta chains from one sample sequenced in a study of technical replicates of blood from a few donors. Clones were sequenced by immunoSEQ multiplex PCR, and TCRdb holds only the in-frame ones, with some missing. The sample records approximately 69,000 clones, approximately 89% being singletons. The sample taken for sequencing was PBMCs. The receptors were sampled from a human donor in good health. Some clones in this sample may be carry-over from other donors' samples.

This clone came up a few times. The CDR3 coding sequence is TGTGCCAGCAGCTTAGATCGCGGGGTGGGCACAGATACGCAGTATTTT. It specifies CASSLDRGVGTDTQYF. The chain combines TRBV7-8 with TRBJ2-3; maybe TRBD2 (6 bases). This CDR3 spans 16 amino acids. Germline lookup yields CDR1 SGHVS and CDR2 FQNEAQ. V lost 1 base and J 1 base, leaving 12 bases between the germline ends.

This clone appeared a single time. The V call is TRBV7-9, the J call TRBJ1-2; D not certain. Germline loops: CDR1 SEHNR, CDR2 FQNEAQ (reference sequence). The CDR3 loop spans 14 amino acids. V dropped 3 bases and J dropped 8 bases, with 16 bases sitting between them. CDR3 sequence: CASSLMGEGRGYTF. In DNA, the CDR3 is TGTGCCAGCAGCTTGATGGGAGAGGGTCGGGGCTACACCTTC.

The chain couples TRBV7-6 to TRBJ1-5, with D maybe TRBD1 (6 bases). Per germline, CDR1 SGHVS and CDR2 FNYEAQ. The CDR3 spans 15 residues. Trimming removed 11 bases at V and 7 bases at J, with 24 bases between. CDR3: CASSPGQTQGQPQHF. CDR3 in DNA: TGTGCCTCCAGCCCAGGACAGACCCAAGGGCAGCCCCAGCATTTT.

V usage is TRBV6-1 and J usage is TRBJ2-1, with D hard to call. V gave up 3 bases and J gave up 5 bases, with 11 bases separating them. CDR3 length: 14 amino acids. Germline assignment: CDR1 MNHNS and CDR2 SASEGT. CDR3 nucleotide sequence: TGTGCCAGCAGTGACCGGAGAATTAACAATGAGCAGTTCTTC. Translation: CASSDRRINNEQFF.

This chain joins TRBV4-1 and TRBJ2-7, with TRBD2 identical over 12 bases. CDR1 and CDR2 (germline): MGHRA, YSYEKL. V lost 3 bases to trimming and J lost 4 bases; unmatched junction nucleotides: 7. CDR3 length: 16 residues. DNA for the CDR3: TGCGCCAGCAGCCAGCCTTGGACTAGCGGGGTGTACGAGCAGTACTTC. Translated, it gives CASSQPWTSGVYEQYF.

Concerning this clone itself: Other DNA sequences from this sample encode an identical CDR3 as well. The chain uses TRBV7-2 and TRBJ2-6; D remains ambiguous. The V and J ends lost 4 bases and 0 bases respectively, with 7 bases between them. The CDR3 is 15 amino acids. CDR1 is SGHTA and CDR2 is FQGNSA in the germline V gene. CDR3 loop: CASSSGGSGANVLTF. The CDR3 nucleotides are TGTGCCAGCAGCTCGGGTGGCTCTGGGGCCAACGTCCTGACTTTC.

The chain has TRBV9 and TRBJ2-3, with D maybe TRBD2 (5 bases). V lost 1 base to trimming and J lost 1 base, with 10 bases between them. The CDR3 is 15 amino acids. Germline CDR1 is SGDLS and CDR2 is YYNGEE. CDR3 bases: TGTGCCAGCAGCGTACAGGACTCAGGCACAGATACGCAGTATTTT. This gives the protein CASSVQDSGTDTQYF. Filled out from reference TRBV9 and TRBJ2-3, the complete variable domain reads DSGVTQTPKHLITATGQRVTLRCSPRSGDLSVYWYQQSLDQGLQFLIQYYNGEERAKGNILERFSAQQFPDLHSELNLSSLELGDSALYFCASSVQDSGTDTQYFGPGTRLTVL.

V gene TRBV19 combines with J gene TRBJ2-5, with TRBD1 identical over 12 bases. The ends lost 7 bases at V and 5 bases at J; junction bases unmatched: 5. CDR1 is LNHDA, CDR2 SQIVND, per germline (reference sequence). There are 14 residues in the CDR3. This CDR3 is CASKRDRGRETQYF. The CDR3 DNA reads as TGTGCCAGTAAACGGGACAGGGGGCGGGAGACCCAGTACTTC.

CDR3 sequence: CASSRPGQGLVMEKLFF. The CDR3 DNA sequence: TGTGCCAGCAGCCGGCCGGGACAGGGCTTAGTTATGGAAAAACTGTTTTTT. This chain links TRBV7-9 with TRBJ1-4; 9 nucleotides line up with TRBD1. With V trimmed by 5 bases and J by 8 bases, 15 bases remained unmatched. Germline CDR1 is SEHNR and CDR2 is FQNEAQ (reference sequence). The CDR3 length is 17 residues.

A note on this clone: The sample contains more than one DNA sequence encoding this CDR3. The chain carries TRBV2 and TRBJ2-2; 9 bases are a match to TRBD1. V dropped 6 bases and J dropped 1; count of bases not matched to a gene: 3. The CDR3 runs to 15 residues. Germline V lookup: CDR1 SNHLY, CDR2 FYNNEI. The CDR3 DNA reads as TGTGCCAGCAGCGGGACAGGGCGGAACACCGGGGAGCTGTTTTTT. It specifies CASSGTGRNTGELFF. Variable domain in full (rest from reference TRBV2 and TRBJ2-2): EPEVTQTPSHQVTQMGQEVILRCVPISNHLYFYWYRQILGQKVEFLVSFYNNEISEKSEIFDDQFSVERPDGSNFTLKIRSTKLEDSAMYFCASSGTGRNTGELFFGEGSRLTVL.

The gene calls are TRBV5-1 and TRBJ2-5; 11 bases fit TRBD2. The CDR3 runs 16 residues. Germline assignment: CDR1 SGHRS and CDR2 YFSETQ. The J segment lost 2 bases and the V segment lost 0 bases, leaving 3 bases of the junction unmatched. Written as DNA, the CDR3 is TGCGCCAGCAGCTTGGCTGTAGCGGGGGGGCAAGAGACCCAGTACTTC. Amino acid sequence: CASSLAVAGGQETQYF.

The chain links TRBV21-1 to TRBJ2-7; the table assigns TRBD2, which was not confirmed against the DNA. TRBV21-1 is recorded as a pseudogene. The CDR3 extends over 17 amino acids. CDR3 residues: CASSNRMGLAGVYEQYF. The CDR3 DNA follows: TGTGCCAGCAGCAACCGAATGGGACTAGCGGGAGTCTACGAGCAGTACTTC.

V is TRBV27 and J is TRBJ1-2; D is uncertain. The CDR3 sequence is 13 residues long. The germline V gene encodes CDR1 MNHEY and CDR2 SMNVEV (reference sequence). Deletions cut 5 bases from V and 9 bases from J, with 16 bases between. In DNA form, the CDR3 reads TGTGCCAGCAGTCCACAAAGCGAATGGAGCTACACCTTC. Translating gives CASSPQSEWSYTF.

The chain has TRBV11-3 and TRBJ2-1; 11 positions match TRBD2. Germline V gives CDR1 SGHNT, CDR2 YENEEA. V trimming: 5 bases; J trimming: 10 bases; junction bases outside the gene matches: 10. This CDR3 spans 15 amino acids. CDR3 in amino acids: CASSLTSGTFGEQFF. The CDR3 DNA follows: TGTGCCAGCAGCCTGACTAGCGGGACCTTTGGGGAGCAGTTCTTC.

The genes are TRBV7-3 and TRBJ2-1, with 10 bases lining up with TRBD2. The CDR3 is 16 residues long. V gave up 0 bases and J gave up 3 bases; unmatched junction bases: 2. The V gene's germline CDR1 is SGHTA and CDR2 FQGTGA. The DNA for the CDR3 is TGTGCCAGCAGCTTAACGCCTAGCGGGAGCTACAATGAGCAGTTCTTC. Residues: CASSLTPSGSYNEQFF.

The chain joins TRBV6-4 to TRBJ1-2, with D possibly being TRBD1 (5 bases). The CDR3 is 14 amino acids. Germline V gene sequence: CDR1 MRHNA, CDR2 SNTAGT. Trimming left V 6 bases short and J 6 bases short, with 17 bases between. CDR3 region: CASRVRAEGDGYTF. The CDR3 coding sequence is TGTGCCAGCAGAGTCAGGGCGGAGGGTGATGGCTACACCTTC.

The rearrangement joins TRBV7-6 to TRBJ2-1; D remains ambiguous. Trimming left V 6 bases short and J 8 bases short, with 14 bases between. The germline V gene has CDR1 SGHVS and CDR2 FNYEAQ. The CDR3 runs to 13 residues. CDR3 nucleotides: TGTGCCAGCAGTCTTCACACGGCGGATGAGCAGTTCTTC. This translates into CASSLHTADEQFF.

This clone has only a few counts. This chain joins TRBV6-5 and TRBJ1-2, with TRBD1 matching over 9 bases. This CDR3 has 14 residues. CDR1 MNHEY and CDR2 SVGAGI come from the germline V gene. The junction had 3 bases not matched to a gene; V was cut back by 4 bases and J by 3 bases. The CDR3 loop is CASSSGQGYYGYTF. The CDR3 DNA is TGTGCCAGCAGTTCGGGACAGGGATACTATGGCTACACCTTC.

The chain joins TRBV9 to TRBJ2-1, with 15 nucleotides matching TRBD2. Trimming at V came to 4 bases and at J to 9 bases, leaving 11 bases not matched to a gene. This CDR3 region has 17 residues. The germline gives CDR1 SGDLS, CDR2 YYNGEE. This chain's CDR3 is CASSRTSGGGIHGEQFF. DNA for the CDR3: TGTGCCAGCAGCCGGACTAGCGGGGGGGGAATACACGGTGAGCAGTTCTTC.